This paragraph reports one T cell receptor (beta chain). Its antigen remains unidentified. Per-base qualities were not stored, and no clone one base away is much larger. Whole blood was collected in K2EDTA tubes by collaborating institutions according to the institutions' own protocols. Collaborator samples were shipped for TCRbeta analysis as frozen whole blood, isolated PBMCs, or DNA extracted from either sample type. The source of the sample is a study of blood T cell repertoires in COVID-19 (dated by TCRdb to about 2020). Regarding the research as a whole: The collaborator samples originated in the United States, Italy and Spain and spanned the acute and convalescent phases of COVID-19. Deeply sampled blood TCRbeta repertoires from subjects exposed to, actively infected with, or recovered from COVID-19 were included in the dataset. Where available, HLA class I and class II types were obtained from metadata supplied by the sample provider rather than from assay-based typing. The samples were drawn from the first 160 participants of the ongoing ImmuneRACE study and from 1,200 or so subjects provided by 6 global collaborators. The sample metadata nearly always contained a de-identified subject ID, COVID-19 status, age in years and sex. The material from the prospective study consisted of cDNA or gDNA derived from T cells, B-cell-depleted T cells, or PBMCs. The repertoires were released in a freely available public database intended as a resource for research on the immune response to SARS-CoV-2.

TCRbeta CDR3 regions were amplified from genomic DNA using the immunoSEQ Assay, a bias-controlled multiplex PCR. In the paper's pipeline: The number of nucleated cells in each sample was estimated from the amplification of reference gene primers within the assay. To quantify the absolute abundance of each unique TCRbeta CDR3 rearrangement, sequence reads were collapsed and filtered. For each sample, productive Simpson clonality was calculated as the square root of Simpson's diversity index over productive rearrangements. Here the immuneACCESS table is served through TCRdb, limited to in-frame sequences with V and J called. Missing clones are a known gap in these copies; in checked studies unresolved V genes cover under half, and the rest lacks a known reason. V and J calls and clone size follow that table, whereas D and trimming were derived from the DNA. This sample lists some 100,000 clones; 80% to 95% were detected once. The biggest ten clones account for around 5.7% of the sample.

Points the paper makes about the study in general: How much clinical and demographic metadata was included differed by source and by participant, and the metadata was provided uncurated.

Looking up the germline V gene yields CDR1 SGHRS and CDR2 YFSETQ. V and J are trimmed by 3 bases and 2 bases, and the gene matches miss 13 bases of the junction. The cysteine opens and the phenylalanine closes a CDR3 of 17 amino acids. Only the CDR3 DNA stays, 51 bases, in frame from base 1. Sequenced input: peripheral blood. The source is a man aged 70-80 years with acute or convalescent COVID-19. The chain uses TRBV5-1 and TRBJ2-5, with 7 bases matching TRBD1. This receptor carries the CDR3 CASSSLRTGPQQETQYF. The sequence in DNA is TGCGCCAGCAGCTCGCTAAGGACAGGCCCCCAGCAAGAGACCCAGTACTTC. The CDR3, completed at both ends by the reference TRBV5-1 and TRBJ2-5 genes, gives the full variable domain KAGVTQTPRYLIKTRGQQVTLSCSPISGHRSVSWYQQTPGQGLQFLFEYFSETQRNKGNFPGRFSGRQFSNSRSEMNVSTLELGDSALYLCASSSLRTGPQQETQYFGPGTRLLVL.